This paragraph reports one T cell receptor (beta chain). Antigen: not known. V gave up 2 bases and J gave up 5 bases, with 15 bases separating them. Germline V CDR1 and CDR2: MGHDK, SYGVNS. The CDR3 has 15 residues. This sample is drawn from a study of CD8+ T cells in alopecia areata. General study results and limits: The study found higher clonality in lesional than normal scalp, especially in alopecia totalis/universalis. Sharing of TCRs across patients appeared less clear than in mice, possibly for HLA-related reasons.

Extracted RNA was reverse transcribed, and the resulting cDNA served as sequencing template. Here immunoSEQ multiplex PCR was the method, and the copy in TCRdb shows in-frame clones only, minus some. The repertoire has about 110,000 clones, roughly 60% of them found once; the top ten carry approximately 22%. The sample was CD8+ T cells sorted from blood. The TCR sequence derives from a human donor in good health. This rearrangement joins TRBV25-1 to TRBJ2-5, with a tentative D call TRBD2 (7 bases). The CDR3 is CASSEGPGGAETQYF. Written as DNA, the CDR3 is TGTGCCAGCAGTGAAGGTCCGGGGGGCGCGGAGACCCAGTACTTC.